Each of the 8 T cell receptor beta chains below was sequenced from the same sample in a study of beta chain features in type 1 diabetes. Study outcomes and limitations: Among patients with Type 1 diabetes, TCRB CDR3s were moderately but significantly shorter in every one of the four CD4+ subsets.

Antigens of these TCRs are unknown. Every isolated RNA sample was fully reverse transcribed, so sequencing captured expressed TCRB transcripts. TCRdb's copy holds only in-frame clones and misses some; the assay was immunoSEQ multiplex PCR. The repertoire consists of over 650,000 clones, with more than 13% occurring once and the leading ten covering 0.03% to 0.04%. Sequenced sample: naive CD4+ T cells from blood. The receptors stem from a man younger than 35 with type 1 diabetes.

The CDR3 protein is CASSRNRAGLAYEQYF. The CDR3 coding sequence is TGCGCCAGCAGCCGGAATAGGGCAGGATTAGCCTACGAGCAGTACTTC. The genes are TRBV4-3 and TRBJ2-7; no clear D. CDR1 is LGHNA, CDR2 YSLEER, per germline. The V end lost 4 bases, the J end lost 2 bases, and 18 bases lay between the germline ends. The CDR3 has 16 amino acids.

Of note for this clone: The sample carries other DNA sequences with the same CDR3. This sequence joins TRBV4-2 and TRBJ2-1; D call uncertain. In germline, CDR1 is LGHNA, CDR2 YNFKEQ. This CDR3 spans 11 amino acids. Trimming pared 0 bases from V and 10 bases from J, leaving 4 bases between. In DNA, the CDR3 is TGTGCCAGCAGCCAAGAACGGGAGCAGTTCTTC. It yields the protein CASSQEREQFF.

J is TRBJ2-5 and V is TRBV6-5; D remains unclear. Per germline, CDR1 MNHEY and CDR2 SVGAGI. The CDR3 is made up of 13 amino acids. V was shortened by 2 bases and J by 5 bases, with 9 bases between the two germline ends. The CDR3 DNA is TGTGCCAGCAGTTACACCCGCGTCGAGACCCAGTACTTC. Its translation: CASSYTRVETQYF.

The chain uses TRBV6-5 and TRBJ1-1, with D hard to call. Looked up from germline, CDR1 is MNHEY and CDR2 is SVGAGI. Trimming stripped 7 bases from V and 1 base from J, with 7 bases between. The CDR3 spans 12 residues. In DNA, the CDR3 is TGTGCCAGCACATCACGGAACACTGAAGCTTTCTTT. It is translated as CASTSRNTEAFF.

The chain recombines TRBV28 with TRBJ2-1; TRBD1 matches 12 bases. With 3 bases clipped from V and 0 bases from J, the junction kept 9 bases outside the gene matches. Germline V gene lookup returns CDR1 MDHEN and CDR2 SYDVKM. The CDR3 totals 19 residues. The CDR3 DNA is TGTGCCAGCAGTTTTCCCGGGACAGGGGGCCAGAGCTCCTACAATGAGCAGTTCTTC. Translation gives CASSFPGTGGQSSYNEQFF.

There are a few counts of this clone. V gene TRBV14 combines with J gene TRBJ2-1, with unresolved D. The CDR3 is 13 amino acids. Trimming pared 0 bases from V and 8 bases from J, leaving 8 bases between. Germline values: CDR1 SGHDN, CDR2 FVKESK. The CDR3 sequence is CASSQDRYDEQFF. In nucleotides, the CDR3 is TGTGCCAGCAGCCAAGATAGGTACGATGAGCAGTTCTTC.

This clone was recorded a few times. The chain recombines TRBV4-3 with TRBJ2-3; D is unresolved. The CDR3 consists of 12 residues. The germline V gene encodes CDR1 LGHNA and CDR2 YSLEER. The V end was cut by 0 bases, the J end by 7 bases, with 5 bases between. CDR3 in DNA: TGCGCCAGCAGCCAAGACAGTTATACGCAGTATTTT. Translated: CASSQDSYTQYF.

The V gene is TRBV7-2, the J gene TRBJ2-4; maybe TRBD1 (7 bases). Per the germline V gene, CDR1 is SGHTA and CDR2 is FQGNSA. The CDR3 length is 15 residues. V was cut by 5 bases and J by 0 bases, with 11 bases left in between. CDR3 residues: CASSPGGSAKNIQYF. CDR3 in DNA: TGTGCCAGCAGCCCAGGGGGGTCAGCCAAAAACATTCAGTACTTC. Filled out from reference TRBV7-2 and TRBJ2-4, the complete variable domain reads GAGVSQSPSNKVTEKGKDVELRCDPISGHTALYWYRQSLGQGLEFLIYFQGNSAPDKSGLPSDRFSAERTGGSVSTLTIQRTQQEDSAVYLCASSPGGSAKNIQYFGAGTRLSVL.